Listed here are 29 T cell receptor beta chains from one sample, sequenced in a study of T cells in localized non-small cell lung cancer. Profiled with immunoSEQ multiplex PCR; TCRdb holds only in-frame clones, not every one. The sample lists some 71,000 clones, about four fifths occurring once. Sequencing used peripheral blood, obtained before any cancer treatment. The receptors here all came from a female donor aged 60 or older with stage I lung adenocarcinoma.

The chain uses TRBV10-2 and TRBJ2-7, with D uncertain. This CDR3 contains 12 residues. V gave up 3 bases and J gave up 3 bases, with 6 bases separating them. CDR1 is WSHSY and CDR2 is SAAADI in the germline V gene. Here the CDR3 reads CASSENNYEQYF. In DNA form, the CDR3 reads TGCGCCAGCAGTGAAAATAACTACGAGCAGTACTTC.

The CDR3 loop is CASSSGPNIQYF. The CDR3 coding sequence is TGTGCCAGTAGTTCCGGCCCCAACATTCAGTACTTC. The V and J genes are TRBV19 and TRBJ2-4; D gene uncertain. This CDR3 region has 12 residues. Germline CDR1 LNHDA, CDR2 SQIVND (reference sequence). V lost 5 bases and J lost 7, with 9 bases in between.

This chain connects TRBV9 to TRBJ2-5; 10 bases line up with TRBD2. Germline V gene data show CDR1 as SGDLS and CDR2 as YYNGEE. This CDR3 has 13 amino acids. The V segment lost 6 bases and the J segment 4 bases; nucleotides outside the gene matches: 3. CDR3 in DNA: TGTGCCAGCAACATAGCGGGAGGAGAGACCCAGTACTTC. Protein sequence: CASNIAGGETQYF.

The chain combines TRBV29-1 with TRBJ2-3, with D tentatively TRBD2 (5 bases). The CDR3 runs to 14 residues. Germline CDR1 reads SQVTM; CDR2 reads ANQGSEA. The ends were cut back, 6 bases at V and 2 bases at J, with 15 bases in the middle. The CDR3 DNA reads TGCAGCGTCGGAAGGACTTTGACCACAGATACGCAGTATTTT. Encoded protein: CSVGRTLTTDTQYF.

The chain links TRBV19 to TRBJ1-1; unclear D gene. Trimming took off 6 bases at V and 6 bases at J, with 8 bases between the two ends. The CDR3 consists of 11 residues. Germline-derived CDR1 and CDR2 are LNHDA and SQIVND (reference sequence). CDR3 coding DNA: TGTGCCAGTAGGATCTGGGCTGAAGCTTTCTTT. Amino acids: CASRIWAEAFF. Looking up the rest from reference TRBV19 and TRBJ1-1 gives the full variable domain: DGGITQSPKYLFRKEGQNVTLSCEQNLNHDAMYWYRQDPGQGLRLIYYSQIVNDFQKGDIAEGYSVSREKKESFPLTVTSAQKNPTAFYLCASRIWAEAFFGQGTRLTVV.

The chain has TRBV15 and TRBJ2-2, with D perhaps TRBD2 (6 bases). The CDR3 has 15 amino acids. The V end was cut by 1 base, the J end by 1 base, with 7 bases between. The germline CDR1 and CDR2 sequences are LNHNV and YYDKDF (reference sequence). CDR3 coding DNA: TGTGCCACCAGCAGAGGGGGGGTGAACACCGGGGAGCTGTTTTTT. It encodes CATSRGGVNTGELFF.

This chain joins TRBV7-3 and TRBJ2-3, with 9 positions matching TRBD2. Unmatched junction bases numbered 4, after V lost 3 bases and J lost 3 bases. Germline CDR1 SGHTA, CDR2 FQGTGA. This CDR3 contains 15 residues. CDR3 amino acids: CASSLAGGVTDTQYF. CDR3 bases: TGTGCCAGCAGCTTGGCGGGAGGGGTAACAGATACGCAGTATTTT.

The genes are TRBV2 and TRBJ2-7; 10 positions agree with TRBD1. The CDR3 has 13 amino acids. V was clipped by 7 bases and J by 6 bases; unmatched bases: 6. Germline V gene sequence: CDR1 SNHLY, CDR2 FYNNEI. The CDR3 DNA reads as TGTGCCAGCACCGTGGGACAGGGGACCGAGCAGTACTTC. Protein sequence: CASTVGQGTEQYF.

The gene calls are TRBV9 and TRBJ2-2; 10 nucleotides align to TRBD1. J was trimmed by 4 bases and V by 3 bases; bases with no gene match: 9. Germline CDR1 is SGDLS and CDR2 is YYNGEE. CDR3 size: 17 residues. CDR3 DNA: TGTGCCAGCAGCGAACCGGGACAGGGGATTTTCACCGGGGAGCTGTTTTTT. It translates to CASSEPGQGIFTGELFF.

J is TRBJ2-1 and V is TRBV10-3; D perhaps matches TRBD2 (6 bases). This CDR3 spans 16 amino acids. V was cut by 4 bases and J by 3 bases, with 16 bases left in between. Germline CDR1 ENHRY, CDR2 SYGVKD. The CDR3 DNA reads as TGTGCCATCAGTGCGGCCGGCGCGGGGCACTACAATGAGCAGTTCTTC. Translating it yields CAISAAGAGHYNEQFF.

The chain carries TRBV5-4 and TRBJ2-1; no reliable D call. Between the trimmed V and J ends, which lost 0 bases and 0 bases, there was a span of 7 bases. Germline V gives CDR1 SGHNT, CDR2 YYREEE (reference sequence). This CDR3 has 15 amino acids. In DNA, the CDR3 is TGTGCCAGCAGCTTGGGGATAGGCTCCTACAATGAGCAGTTCTTC. Amino acids: CASSLGIGSYNEQFF. Using reference TRBV5-4 and TRBJ2-1 for the parts outside the CDR3, the full variable domain is ETGVTQSPTHLIKTRGQQVTLRCSSQSGHNTVSWYQQALGQGPQFIFQYYREEENGRGNFPPRFSGLQFPNYSSELNVNALELDDSALYLCASSLGIGSYNEQFFGPGTRLTVL.

This rearrangement joins TRBV19 to TRBJ1-1; D is unclear. The CDR3 length is 12 residues. V was clipped by 7 bases and J by 11 bases, with 17 bases between them. Germline V gene data show CDR1 as LNHDA and CDR2 as SQIVND (reference sequence). The CDR3 DNA reads TGTGCCAGTAAAGGTGGGCGGAGGTATGCTTTCTTT. Amino acids: CASKGGRRYAFF.

In nucleotides, the CDR3 is TGTGCCAGCAGGAACTTTCTAACAGGGTCCGGGGAGCTGTTTTTT. Translating gives CASRNFLTGSGELFF. The chain recombines TRBV6-1 with TRBJ2-2; tentatively, D is TRBD1 (6 bases). In germline, CDR1 is MNHNS, CDR2 SASEGT. The CDR3 runs 15 residues. Trimming took off 6 bases at V and 6 bases at J, with 17 bases between the two ends.

V is TRBV10-3 and J is TRBJ1-2, with D tentatively TRBD1 (6 bases). The CDR3 is 15 residues long. Germline V gene sequence: CDR1 ENHRY, CDR2 SYGVKD. V lost 3 bases and J lost 8, with 19 bases in between. CDR3 coding DNA: TGTGCCATCAGTGACGGGGGGCTAGTATTAGGAGGCTACACCTTC. It encodes CAISDGGLVLGGYTF.

This clone is a singleton in its sample. This sequence joins TRBV28 and TRBJ1-2; 12 nucleotides agree with TRBD1. J lost 6 bases, V lost 3 bases, and 5 bases had no gene match. Germline values: CDR1 MDHEN, CDR2 SYDVKM. The CDR3 covers 15 residues. The CDR3: CASSLGTGGANGYTF. CDR3 DNA sequence: TGTGCCAGCAGTTTGGGGACAGGGGGCGCAAATGGCTACACCTTC.

The chain carries TRBV6-1 and TRBJ1-1; D call uncertain. Trimming pared 2 bases from V and 0 bases from J, leaving 7 bases between. CDR3 size: 14 residues. Looked up from germline, CDR1 is MNHNS and CDR2 is SASEGT. The CDR3 is CASSELNLNTEAFF. CDR3 in DNA: TGTGCCAGCAGTGAATTAAACCTGAACACTGAAGCTTTCTTT.

The chain combines TRBV18 with TRBJ2-3; D is ambiguous. The V end was cut by 4 bases, the J end by 2 bases, with 13 bases between. The CDR3 is 15 amino acids. Germline V CDR1 and CDR2: KGHSH, LQKENI. CDR3 residues: CASSRSLENTDTQYF. The CDR3 region has the DNA TGTGCCAGCTCACGGAGTTTAGAAAACACAGATACGCAGTATTTT. The whole variable domain, filled in from reference TRBV18 and TRBJ2-3, reads NAGVMQNPRHLVRRRGQEARLRCSPMKGHSHVYWYRQLPEEGLKFMVYLQKENIIDESGMPKERFSAEFPKEGPSILRIQQVVRGDSAAYFCASSRSLENTDTQYFGPGTRLTVL.

The genes are TRBV25-1 and TRBJ1-1; D may be TRBD1 (6 bases). Germline CDR1 MGHDK, CDR2 SYGVNS. The CDR3 sequence is 16 residues long. The V gene lost 3 bases and the J gene lost 1 base, with 15 bases spanning the gap. The CDR3 sequence: CASSDTPTGTNTEAFF. DNA of the CDR3: TGTGCCAGCAGTGATACCCCGACAGGTACGAACACTGAAGCTTTCTTT. The full variable domain, in which reference TRBV25-1 and TRBJ1-1 provide the parts outside the CDR3, is EADIYQTPRYLVIGTGKKITLECSQTMGHDKMYWYQQDPGMELHLIHYSYGVNSTEKGDLSSESTVSRIRTEHFPLTLESARPSHTSQYLCASSDTPTGTNTEAFFGQGTRLTVV.

The CDR3 DNA reads TGTGCCAGCAGTTACTCGTCTGGCGGGAGGGCCTTTGTGCAGTACTTC. Its protein product is CASSYSSGGRAFVQYF. V is TRBV6-5 and J is TRBJ2-7, with 9 bases aligning to TRBD2. Germline V CDR1 and CDR2: MNHEY, SVGAGI. J lost 9 bases, V lost 0 bases, and 12 bases had no gene match. CDR3 size: 16 residues.

The chain links TRBV6-5 to TRBJ1-1; 11 bases agree with TRBD1. Germline CDR1 and CDR2: MNHEY and SVGAGI. With V trimmed by 9 bases and J by 3 bases, 3 bases remained unmatched. CDR3 length: 13 residues. The CDR3 protein is CASRGQGDTEAFF. Written as DNA, the CDR3 is TGTGCCAGTAGGGGACAGGGGGACACTGAAGCTTTCTTT.

In this sample, this clone turned up many times. This chain uses TRBV18 with TRBJ1-2; a weak D match, TRBD1 (6 bases). Trimming stripped 2 bases from V and 5 bases from J, with 9 bases between. The CDR3 runs to 13 residues. Germline V CDR1 and CDR2: KGHSH, LQKENI. CDR3 bases: TGTGCCAGCTCACCAGACAGGAGTTATGGCTACACCTTC. It translates to CASSPDRSYGYTF.

This sequence joins TRBV6-6 and TRBJ2-1; 10 nucleotides align to TRBD2. The CDR3 contains 15 residues. CDR1 and CDR2 (germline): MNHNY, SVGAGI (reference sequence). Trimming took 7 bases from V and 5 from J; bases not matched to a gene: 8. The CDR3 is CASTSSGRDNNEQFF. The CDR3 DNA reads TGTGCCAGCACCTCAAGCGGGAGGGACAACAATGAGCAGTTCTTC.

The chain carries TRBV2 and TRBJ2-5; D remains unclear. This CDR3 is built from 14 residues. Trimming took off 5 bases at V and 0 bases at J, with 10 bases between the two ends. The germline V gene encodes CDR1 SNHLY and CDR2 FYNNEI. This CDR3 reads CASSLPRHQETQYF. The CDR3 DNA follows: TGTGCCAGCAGTCTCCCAAGACACCAAGAGACCCAGTACTTC.

This clone appeared a single time. V usage is TRBV5-1 and J usage is TRBJ1-1; possibly TRBD1 for D (5 bases). The CDR3 runs 13 residues. Germline loops: CDR1 SGHRS, CDR2 YFSETQ. The germline V and J ends were trimmed by 0 bases and 12 bases, with 15 bases remaining between them. The CDR3 coding sequence is TGCGCCAGCAGCTTGGAAGGGCAGGGTTTATCTTTCTTT. As protein: CASSLEGQGLSFF.

The rearrangement joins TRBV18 to TRBJ1-1, with 10 bases matching TRBD1. V gave up 10 bases and J gave up 2 bases; unmatched junction bases: 4. Looked up from germline, CDR1 is KGHSH and CDR2 is LQKENI. The CDR3 is 13 residues long. The CDR3 reads CATGTGVNTEAFF. The CDR3 region has the DNA TGTGCCACCGGGACAGGGGTCAACACTGAAGCTTTCTTT.

This clone is medium-sized within its sample. The same CDR3 arises from other DNA sequences in this sample as well. This rearrangement joins TRBV11-3 to TRBJ2-7, with D hard to call. The CDR3 has 12 residues. Trimming removed 5 bases from V and 6 bases from J, with 11 bases in between. The germline V gene has CDR1 SGHNT and CDR2 YENEEA. DNA of the CDR3: TGTGCCAGCAGCGGTCGGTCCGGCGAGCAGTACTTC. Protein sequence: CASSGRSGEQYF.

The chain joins TRBV21-1 to TRBJ2-7; TRBD2 is the table's D call and was not checked against the DNA. TRBV21-1 is flagged as a pseudogene. The CDR3 runs 14 residues. The CDR3, as DNA: TGTGCCAGCAGCATGGGGGGGAGGTGGGACGAGCAGTACTTC. Translation: CASSMGGRWDEQYF.

The rearrangement joins TRBV5-6 to TRBJ2-1, with 7 bases that match TRBD1. V lost 6 bases, J lost 7 bases, and 16 bases stayed unmatched. The germline V gene has CDR1 SGHDT and CDR2 YYEEEE. The CDR3 is made up of 16 amino acids. The CDR3 nucleotides are TGTGCCAGCAACCATTGGGGGACCGGGACAGCAAATGAGCAGTTCTTC. This gives the protein CASNHWGTGTANEQFF.

The chain recombines TRBV7-9 with TRBJ1-4; D gene uncertain. The germline gives CDR1 SEHNR, CDR2 FQNEAQ (reference sequence). The CDR3 is made up of 11 amino acids. V was trimmed by 5 bases and J by 8 bases, leaving 6 bases between them. Here the CDR3 DNA reads TGTGCCAGCAGCCCCGGGGAAAAACTGTTTTTT. Its translation: CASSPGEKLFF. Looking up the rest from reference TRBV7-9 and TRBJ1-4 gives the full variable domain: DTGVSQNPRHKITKRGQNVTFRCDPISEHNRLYWYRQTLGQGPEFLTYFQNEAQLEKSRLLSDRFSAERPKGSFSTLEIQRTEQGDSAMYLCASSPGEKLFFGSGTQLSVL.